The source of this T cell receptor beta chain is a study of T cell responses to AZD1222 COVID-19 vaccine. Regarding the study as a whole: Repertoire samples came only from after the peak T cell response. Clonal diversity was possibly underestimated, and white British individuals and females predominated among donors.

Some clones are missing from TCRdb's copy, which holds only in-frame ones; the method was immunoSEQ multiplex PCR. The table includes approximately 150,000 clones, around 95% detected once. CDR1 is SGHAT and CDR2 is FQNNGV in the germline V gene. The V end lost 5 bases, the J end lost 3 bases, and 7 bases lay between the germline ends. The CDR3 contains 13 residues. About this clone itself: Its antigen is still unknown.

Sequencing used peripheral blood, obtained on day 0 of AZD1222 vaccination. The chain employs TRBV11-2 and TRBJ2-2; D uncertain. The receptor was derived from an adult in good health. CDR3 coding DNA: TGTGCCAGCAGCCTATGGGACACCGGGGAGCTGTTTTTT. It yields the protein CASSLWDTGELFF.